Following are 29 T cell receptor beta chains from one sample sequenced in a study of spatial heterogeneity in lung cancer. From the 5' RACE reads, TCRdb called clonotypes with MiXCR, one entry per CDR3 protein. The table records about 17,000 distinct CDR3 sequences, 20% to 25% of them present only once. Time point noted: sample taken at primary tumor resection. The study sequenced unsorted whole RNA from tumor, nontumor lung or frozen PBMC. The source was PBMCs, collected at surgery. The receptor set was obtained from a female donor with early-stage non-small cell lung cancer.

The table lists this clonotype with many counts. CDR3 coding DNA: TGTGCCAGCAGCTTAGTCGGGCAGGGCGAATCTGGAAACACCATATATTTT. Its translation: CASSLVGQGESGNTIYF. The gene calls are TRBV13 and TRBJ1-3; D might be TRBD1 (5 bases). The CDR3 spans 17 residues. V lost 1 base to trimming and J lost 1 base, with 14 bases between them. Germline CDR1 is PRHDT and CDR2 is FYEKMQ (reference sequence).

The chain's CDR3 is CASSAMPASSGNTIYF. CDR3 DNA sequence: TGTGCCAGCAGCGCTATGCCAGCTAGCTCTGGAAACACCATATATTTT. The V call is TRBV9, the J call TRBJ1-3; D unresolved. The V end was cut by 3 bases, the J end by 0 bases, with 13 bases between. CDR1 is SGDLS, CDR2 YYNGEE, per germline. The CDR3 covers 16 residues.

This clonotype was observed at least ten times. V usage is TRBV6-1 and J usage is TRBJ1-3, with unresolved D. In germline, CDR1 is MNHNS, CDR2 SASEGT. This CDR3 spans 15 amino acids. With 6 bases removed from V and 0 bases from J, the gap between germline ends came to 12 bases. CDR3 region: CASRIERFSGNTIYF. In DNA form, the CDR3 reads TGTGCCAGCAGGATTGAACGGTTCTCTGGAAACACCATATATTTT.

Points on this clonotype: A much larger clone lies a single base off, so this may be a read error. This chain uses TRBV7-2 with TRBJ2-7; no firm D call. CDR1 is SGHTA, CDR2 FQGNSA, per germline. The CDR3 consists of 15 residues. CDR3 DNA sequence: TGTGTCAGCAGCCGCGGCCCGGCGTTAGGGTACGAGCAGTACTTC. Translation gives CVSSRGPALGYEQYF. Drawing the rest from reference TRBV7-2 and TRBJ2-7, the complete variable domain is GAGVSQSPSNKVTEKGKDVELRCDPISGHTALYWYRQSLGQGLEFLIYFQGNSAPDKSGLPSDRFSAERTGGSVSTLTIQRTQQEDSAVYLCVSSRGPALGYEQYFGPGTRLTVT.

The chain is built from TRBV14 and TRBJ2-7, with unresolved D. The V end lost 4 bases, the J end lost 6 bases, and 19 bases lay between the germline ends. Per the germline V gene, CDR1 is SGHDN and CDR2 is FVKESK. This CDR3 has 15 amino acids. The CDR3, as DNA: TGTGCCAGCAGCCTTCCAGGTTCTGTGACGCGCGAGCAGTACTTC. This gives the protein CASSLPGSVTREQYF.

The chain combines TRBV29-1 with TRBJ2-5; no firm D call. Germline-derived CDR1 and CDR2 are SQVTM and ANQGSEA. Trimming removed 7 bases at V and 1 base at J, with 19 bases between. This CDR3 has 15 residues. The CDR3 loop reads CSAPPLGKGQETQYF. CDR3 DNA sequence: TGCAGCGCCCCACCTCTTGGAAAAGGCCAAGAGACCCAGTACTTC.

This clonotype was found many times. The gene calls are TRBV6-4 and TRBJ2-1; 12 bases are shared with TRBD2. This CDR3 spans 16 amino acids. The trim removed 4 bases at V and 6 bases at J, leaving 7 bases unmatched. In germline, CDR1 is MRHNA, CDR2 SNTAGT. In DNA form, the CDR3 reads TGTGCCAGCAGTGCCCAACCGGGACTAGCGGGCAATGAGCAGTTCTTC. This sequence encodes CASSAQPGLAGNEQFF.

This clonotype has a handful of counts. The chain carries TRBV5-4 and TRBJ2-2, with D possibly matching TRBD1 (6 bases). Germline CDR1 SGHNT, CDR2 YYREEE (reference sequence). V shed 0 bases and J shed 1 base, with 7 bases lying between them. This CDR3 has 15 amino acids. CDR3 coding DNA: TGTGCCAGCAGCTTGGCGGGACAGAACACCGGGGAGCTGTTTTTT. This codes for CASSLAGQNTGELFF.

This clonotype was recorded at least ten times. This chain links TRBV7-9 with TRBJ2-3; a possible D gene is TRBD2 (6 bases). CDR1 and CDR2 from the germline V gene are SEHNR and FQNEAQ (reference sequence). The CDR3 is 15 residues long. V shed 5 bases and J shed 2 bases, with 14 bases lying between them. The CDR3 nucleotides are TGTGCCAGCAGCCCCAAGACTAGACTCACAGATACGCAGTATTTT. This sequence encodes CASSPKTRLTDTQYF. Filled out from reference TRBV7-9 and TRBJ2-3, the complete variable domain reads DTGVSQNPRHKITKRGQNVTFRCDPISEHNRLYWYRQTLGQGPEFLTYFQNEAQLEKSRLLSDRFSAERPKGSFSTLEIQRTEQGDSAMYLCASSPKTRLTDTQYFGPGTRLTVL.

The chain links TRBV5-5 to TRBJ2-1, with D unresolved. The CDR3 extends over 15 amino acids. The V end lost 4 bases, the J end lost 0 bases, and 11 bases lay between the germline ends. Germline assignment: CDR1 SGHKS and CDR2 YYEKEE (reference sequence). CDR3 residues: CASSLVIVSYNEQFF. CDR3 nucleotide sequence: TGTGCCAGCAGCCTGGTAATTGTCTCCTACAATGAGCAGTTCTTC.

By proportion, this clonotype is medium-sized. This chain joins TRBV20-1 and TRBJ2-3, with 9 bases aligning to TRBD2. This CDR3 spans 14 amino acids. Germline assignment: CDR1 DFQATT and CDR2 SNEGSKA (reference sequence). V trimming: 6 bases; J trimming: 0 bases; junction bases outside the gene matches: 4. CDR3 region: CSAPAGGSTDTQYF. CDR3 nucleotides: TGCAGTGCCCCAGCGGGAGGAAGCACAGATACGCAGTATTTT.

The rearrangement uses TRBV6-2 or TRBV6-3 and TRBJ2-1, with a possible D match to TRBD2 (5 bases). This CDR3 region has 13 residues. The V gene lost 11 bases and the J gene lost 4 bases, with 15 bases spanning the gap. CDR1 and CDR2 from the germline V gene are MNHEY and SVGEGT. CDR3: CACAAGGYNEQFF. The CDR3 DNA reads TGTGCCTGCGCGGCAGGCGGGTACAATGAGCAGTTCTTC.

Judged by abundance, this clonotype is medium-sized (0.01 to 0.1%). The rearrangement uses TRBV7-9 and TRBJ2-1, with D possibly TRBD1 on 5 matching bases. There are 17 residues in the CDR3. Germline lookup yields CDR1 SEHNR and CDR2 FQNEAQ (reference sequence). Trimming took 5 bases from V and 3 from J, leaving 20 bases between them. The CDR3 is CASSLRPWGAVYNEQFF. In DNA form, the CDR3 reads TGTGCCAGCAGCCTACGCCCGTGGGGCGCCGTCTACAATGAGCAGTTCTTC.

Only a few counts were recorded for this clonotype. The rearrangement links TRBV28 to TRBJ1-2; D not certain. Per germline, CDR1 MDHEN and CDR2 SYDVKM. The CDR3 is made up of 16 amino acids. V shed 5 bases and J shed 0 bases, with 16 bases lying between them. In DNA form, the CDR3 reads TGTGCCAGCAGTCCTCCCTTAGCCGGGTCTAACTATGGCTACACCTTC. It yields the protein CASSPPLAGSNYGYTF.

With regard to this clonotype: A much larger clone lies one base from this, so it may be a read error. This rearrangement joins TRBV28 to TRBJ1-1; the D gene is possibly TRBD1 (6 bases). Trimming took off 6 bases at V and 0 bases at J, with 17 bases between the two ends. The germline gives CDR1 MDHEN, CDR2 SYDVKM. This CDR3 comprises 16 residues. The CDR3 coding sequence is TGTGCCAGCAGACGCCCCCGCCAGGGGCTGAACACTGAAGCTTTCTTT. Its protein product is CASRRPRQGLNTEAFF.

The table lists this clonotype with many counts. This chain joins TRBV5-1 and TRBJ2-1; no clear D gene. Between the trimmed V and J ends, which lost 0 bases and 5 bases, there was a span of 12 bases. This CDR3 is built from 15 residues. The germline CDR1 and CDR2 sequences are SGHRS and YFSETQ. The CDR3 loop reads CASSLGWTTNNEQFF. In DNA, the CDR3 is TGCGCCAGCAGCTTGGGCTGGACGACAAACAATGAGCAGTTCTTC.

V is TRBV29-1 and J is TRBJ2-5, with a weak D call TRBD1 (6 bases). Trimming cost V 1 base and J 9 bases, with 18 bases left between them. CDR1 SQVTM and CDR2 ANQGSEA come from the germline V gene. The length of the CDR3 is 14 residues. CDR3 sequence (DNA): TGCAGCGTTGAAGCTGGCCAGGGGATTTGGGCCCAGTACTTC. It translates to CSVEAGQGIWAQYF.

The CDR3 loop reads CASSLVAESYGYTF. As DNA, the CDR3 is TGTGCCAGCAGCTTAGTTGCAGAAAGCTATGGCTACACCTTC. The J gene is TRBJ1-2, the V gene TRBV11-2, with D unclear. Deletions cut 1 base from V and 4 bases from J, with 10 bases between. The germline gives CDR1 SGHAT, CDR2 FQNNGV. This CDR3 is 14 amino acids long.

V gene TRBV7-9 combines with J gene TRBJ1-5; no clear D gene. The CDR3 contains 12 residues. V was clipped by 2 bases and J by 3 bases, with 2 bases between them. Per the germline V gene, CDR1 is SEHNR and CDR2 is FQNEAQ (reference sequence). Here the CDR3 DNA reads TGTGCCAGCAGCTTATTCAATCAGCCCCAGCATTTT. Its translation is CASSLFNQPQHF.

This clonotype has ten or more counts. The V and J genes are TRBV20-1 and TRBJ1-1; D may be TRBD1 (5 bases). The CDR3 consists of 13 residues. Germline CDR1 reads DFQATT; CDR2 reads SNEGSKA (reference sequence). The V end lost 5 bases, the J end lost 1 base, and 11 bases lay between the germline ends. CDR3: CSAPLDRNTEAFF. The CDR3, as DNA: TGCAGTGCTCCCCTAGACAGGAACACTGAAGCTTTCTTT.

The V call is TRBV6-2 or TRBV6-3, the J call TRBJ2-7; 8 bases match TRBD2. Losses at the gene ends were 6 bases for V and 1 base for J; bases not matched to a gene: 20. This CDR3 has 19 residues. Germline V gene lookup returns CDR1 MNHEY and CDR2 SVGEGT. CDR3 residues: CASSPTMRAGVVLSYEQYF. In DNA, the CDR3 is TGTGCCAGCAGCCCGACGATGAGAGCGGGAGTAGTCCTTTCCTACGAGCAGTACTTC.

The gene calls are TRBV7-7 and TRBJ2-7, with a weak D call TRBD2 (5 bases). V lost 4 bases to trimming and J lost 2 bases, with 15 bases between them. This CDR3 contains 15 residues. Germline lookup yields CDR1 SSHAT and CDR2 FNYEAQ (reference sequence). Here the CDR3 reads CASSSPSTLTYEQYF. As DNA, the CDR3 is TGTGCCAGCAGCTCACCTAGCACTCTCACCTACGAGCAGTACTTC.

The chain combines TRBV7-3 with TRBJ1-1; 10 bases align to TRBD1. With 1 base clipped from V and 3 bases from J, the junction kept 11 bases outside the gene matches. CDR3 length equals 18 residues. The germline gives CDR1 SGHTA, CDR2 FQGTGA. DNA for the CDR3: TGTGCCAGCAGCTTAAGGGCGGTGACAGGGGGCAAGGACACTGAAGCTTTCTTT. Translation gives CASSLRAVTGGKDTEAFF.

This clonotype was detected only a few times. The chain combines TRBV27 with TRBJ1-1; D gene unclear. CDR3 length: 14 residues. Germline V lookup: CDR1 MNHEY, CDR2 SMNVEV (reference sequence). V was cut by 6 bases and J by 5 bases, with 16 bases left in between. This chain's CDR3 is CASRVVGPSTEAFF. DNA of the CDR3: TGTGCCAGCAGGGTTGTTGGTCCTTCGACTGAAGCTTTCTTT.

V gene TRBV6-5 combines with J gene TRBJ2-5; TRBD2 matches 7 bases. The CDR3 covers 15 residues. The junction had 9 bases not matched to a gene; V was cut back by 6 bases and J by 2 bases. CDR1 and CDR2 from the germline V gene are MNHEY and SVGAGI. Here the CDR3 DNA reads TGTGCCAGCAGACCCGGGACTATCGTACAAGAGACCCAGTACTTC. Protein: CASRPGTIVQETQYF.

The table lists this clonotype with a few counts. The chain uses TRBV18 and TRBJ2-7; 14 bases are shared with TRBD2. Germline CDR1 reads KGHSH; CDR2 reads LQKENI. The CDR3 has 17 residues. V shed 3 bases, J shed 4 bases, and the junction held 8 bases outside the gene matches. CDR3 nucleotides: TGTGCCAGCTCACCTTCCGGACTAGCGGGAGGTGTTTACGAGCAGTACTTC. Translated, it gives CASSPSGLAGGVYEQYF.

The sample holds many counts of this clonotype. The chain employs TRBV20-1 and TRBJ2-7; D possibly corresponds to TRBD2 (6 bases). CDR1 DFQATT and CDR2 SNEGSKA come from the germline V gene (reference sequence). There are 14 residues in the CDR3. V dropped 3 bases and J dropped 5 bases, with 17 bases sitting between them. This CDR3 is CSARTARGRDEQYF. Written as DNA, the CDR3 is TGCAGTGCTAGGACGGCGCGGGGTAGGGACGAGCAGTACTTC.

This clonotype has just one count. Here the CDR3 reads CASSSTLVWGNQPQHF. In nucleotides, the CDR3 is TGTGCCAGCAGCAGCACCCTCGTTTGGGGGAATCAGCCCCAGCATTTT. The chain combines TRBV28 with TRBJ1-5; maybe TRBD1 (5 bases). Germline CDR1 and CDR2: MDHEN and SYDVKM. The CDR3 covers 16 residues. Trimming took off 6 bases at V and 4 bases at J, with 19 bases between the two ends.

This clonotype showed up just a few times. V and J are TRBV6-5 and TRBJ2-6; D uncertain. Trimming took off 2 bases at V and 0 bases at J, with 17 bases between the two ends. The CDR3 has 19 amino acids. Per germline, CDR1 MNHEY and CDR2 SVGAGI. CDR3 nucleotides: TGTGCCAGCAGTTACGGCCTAGACGGATTATACTCTGGGGCCAACGTCCTGACTTTC. It encodes CASSYGLDGLYSGANVLTF.